This is a list of T cell receptor beta chains from one sample in a study of T cells in Graves' hyperthyroidism and ophthalmopathy. TCRdb analysed the multiplex PCR reads with MiXCR anew, one entry per CDR3 protein. The table lists roughly 180,000 distinct CDR3 sequences, approximately 9% of them singletons, with about 20% in the top ten. Specimen: blood. The receptors here all came from a woman between 18 and 30 years old with Graves' hyperthyroidism that later progressed to Graves' ophthalmopathy. Each CDR3 is given with its conserved first and last residue. A D gene is named only where the DNA matches it firmly. Clone size is stated in some rows and not others, as once, few, many or a class when expanded.

clone_size j_call d_call v_call cdr3_nt cdr3_aa
many TRBJ1-2 TRBD1 TRBV7-2 TGTGCCAGCAGCTTAGCCGGGACAGGGGGCCTTGGCTACACCTTC CASSLAGTGGLGYTF
many TRBJ1-2 - TRBV27 TGTGCCAGCAGGGGGGTGCAGGGTAACTATGGCTACACCTTC CASRGVQGNYGYTF
many TRBJ2-2 - TRBV6-1 TGTGCCACCCGGGGGAACCACGGCACCGGGGAGCTGTTTTTT CATRGNHGTGELFF
many TRBJ1-2 - TRBV3-1 TGTGCCAGCAGCCAACAGGGAATAGAAGGCTACACCTTC CASSQQGIEGYTF
many TRBJ2-5 - TRBV9 TGTGCCAGCAGCGTTGGGACATCCCAAGAGACCCAGTACTTC CASSVGTSQETQYF
few TRBJ2-7 - TRBV13 TGTGCCAGCAGCTTTAACCACGAGCAGTACTTC CASSFNHEQYF
many TRBJ1-4 - TRBV20-1 TGCAGTGCTCAGGGCGGGATAGCTAATGAAAAACTGTTTTTT CSAQGGIANEKLFF
- TRBJ2-7 - TRBV9 TGTGCCAGCAGCGTAGCTAGTGGCCACGAGCAGTACTTC CASSVASGHEQYF
many TRBJ2-1 - TRBV6-1 TGTGCCAGCAGTGAAGCGAGGGCGGGGGCTCAGTTCTTC CASSEARAGAQFF
few TRBJ2-7 TRBD1 TRBV4-2 TGTGCCAGCAGCGAGGGACAGGGGCGCTCCTACGAGCAGTACTTC CASSEGQGRSYEQYF
many TRBJ2-7 - TRBV2 TGTGCCAGCAGCGAGATTGGGGACGAGCAGTACTTC CASSEIGDEQYF
few TRBJ2-3 - TRBV25-1 TGTGCCAGCAGCCGGACAGAAGGCACAGATACGCAGTATTTT CASSRTEGTDTQYF
many TRBJ2-3 - TRBV27 TGTGCCAGCAGTTTAATATCCGCAGATACGCAGTATTTT CASSLISADTQYF
once TRBJ2-4 TRBD2 TRBV9 TGTGCCAGCAGCGTAGAAACTAGCGGGGGGGCGGTCTGTATTTATGGGTACTTC CASSVETSGGAVCIYGYF
many TRBJ2-5 TRBD2 TRBV12-3/TRBV12-4 TGTGCCAGCAAACTAGCGACACAAGAGACCCAGTACTTC CASKLATQETQYF
many TRBJ1-6 - TRBV28 TGTGCCAGCACTTTTGGACATTCACCCCTCCACTTT CASTFGHSPLHF
- TRBJ2-3 - TRBV9 TGTGCCAGCAGCGTAGCGAGTGAAGATACGCAGTATTTT CASSVASEDTQYF
many TRBJ1-5 - TRBV18 TGTGCCAGCTCACCCCCAATACAGGGATCAAATCAGCCCCAGCATTTT CASSPPIQGSNQPQHF
many TRBJ2-1 - TRBV3-1 TGTGCCAGCAGCCGATCTCGGCAGGGAGGATCGTGGCGGGACAATGAGCAGTTCTTC CASSRSRQGGSWRDNEQFF
many TRBJ2-1 - TRBV20-1 TGCAGTGCTAAAGAGGGAGCCGAGGCGGGTAATGAGCAGTTCTTC CSAKEGAEAGNEQFF
many TRBJ1-1 - TRBV19 TGTGCCAGTAGTGCGCCGAGGCAGGCCCTAGAAGCTTTCTTT CASSAPRQALEAFF
many TRBJ1-6 - TRBV7-9 TGTGCCAGCAGGTCGCCGGGACAACTTAATTCACCCCTCCACTTT CASRSPGQLNSPLHF
many TRBJ1-4 - TRBV2 TGTGCCAGCAGTGAAAGACTGACTAATGAAAAACTGTTTTTT CASSERLTNEKLFF
many TRBJ2-3 - TRBV30 TGTGCCTGGCTTCAGGGCTGGGGCACAGATACGCAGTATTTT CAWLQGWGTDTQYF
many TRBJ1-2 - TRBV10-3 TGTGCCATCAGTGAGTCTTCGACAGACAACTATGGCTACACCTTC CAISESSTDNYGYTF
many TRBJ2-3 TRBD2 TRBV20-1 TGCAGTGCTAGAGGGCGTTACCGGGGGGGCCGGGAAGATACGCAGTATTTT CSARGRYRGGREDTQYF
many TRBJ2-7 - TRBV10-3 TGTGCCATCAGACGGGACGGAGCCTCCTACGAGCAGTACTTC CAIRRDGASYEQYF
many TRBJ1-1 TRBD1 TRBV12-3/TRBV12-4 TGTGCCAGCAGTTTAGGGGGGACAGGGTTTATTACTGAAGCTTTCTTT CASSLGGTGFITEAFF
few TRBJ1-2 - TRBV19 TGTGCCAGTAGTACACCTACTCTGGGAAGTTTCCCTAACTATGGCTACACCTTC CASSTPTLGSFPNYGYTF
- TRBJ1-2 - TRBV6-2/TRBV6-3 TGTGCCAGCAGTTACGGGAAAGGGAACTATGGCTACACCTTC CASSYGKGNYGYTF
many TRBJ2-7 TRBD1 TRBV18 TGTGCCAGCTCATTCATAGACAGGGAAAACTCCTACGAGCAGTACTTC CASSFIDRENSYEQYF
many TRBJ2-5 TRBD1 TRBV11-2 TGTGCCAGCAGCTCTTGGACAGGGGGGTTAACGGAGACCCAGTACTTC CASSSWTGGLTETQYF
many TRBJ2-6 - TRBV5-1 TGCGCCAGCAGCCCAGGACCCAGGGGCTCTGGGGCCAACGTCCTGACTTTC CASSPGPRGSGANVLTF